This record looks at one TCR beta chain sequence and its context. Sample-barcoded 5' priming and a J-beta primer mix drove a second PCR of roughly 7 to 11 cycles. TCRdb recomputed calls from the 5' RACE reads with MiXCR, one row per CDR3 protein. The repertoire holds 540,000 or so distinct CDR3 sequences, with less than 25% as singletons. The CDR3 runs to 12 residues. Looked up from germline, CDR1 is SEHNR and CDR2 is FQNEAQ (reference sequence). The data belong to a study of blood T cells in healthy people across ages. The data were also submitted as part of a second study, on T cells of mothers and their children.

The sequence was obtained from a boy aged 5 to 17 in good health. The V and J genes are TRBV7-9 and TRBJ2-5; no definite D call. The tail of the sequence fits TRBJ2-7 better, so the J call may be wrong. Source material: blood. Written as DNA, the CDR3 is TGTGCCAGCAGCTTAGCGACGCTCGAGCAGTACTTC. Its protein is CASSLATLEQYF.